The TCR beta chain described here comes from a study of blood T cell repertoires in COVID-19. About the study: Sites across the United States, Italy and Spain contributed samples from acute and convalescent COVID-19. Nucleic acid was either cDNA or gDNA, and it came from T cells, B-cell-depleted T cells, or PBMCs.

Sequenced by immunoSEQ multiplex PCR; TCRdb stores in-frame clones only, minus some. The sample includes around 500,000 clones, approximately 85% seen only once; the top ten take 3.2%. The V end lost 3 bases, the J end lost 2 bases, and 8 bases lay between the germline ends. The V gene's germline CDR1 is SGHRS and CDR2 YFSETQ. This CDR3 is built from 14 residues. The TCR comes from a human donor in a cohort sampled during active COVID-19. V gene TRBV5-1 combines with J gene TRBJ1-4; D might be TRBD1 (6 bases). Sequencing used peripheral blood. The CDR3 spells CASSSRGTNEKLFF. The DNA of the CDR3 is TGCGCCAGCAGCTCCAGGGGCACTAATGAAAAACTGTTTTTT. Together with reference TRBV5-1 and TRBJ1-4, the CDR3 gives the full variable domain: KAGVTQTPRYLIKTRGQQVTLSCSPISGHRSVSWYQQTPGQGLQFLFEYFSETQRNKGNFPGRFSGRQFSNSRSEMNVSTLELGDSALYLCASSSRGTNEKLFFGSGTQLSVL.